The 24 T cell receptor beta chains below all came from one sample that was sequenced in a study of beta chain features in type 1 diabetes. The investigators reverse transcribed all of the isolated RNA, so they sequenced expressed TCRB transcripts. Clones were read by immunoSEQ multiplex PCR, and TCRdb kept only the in-frame ones, dropping some. Among around 240,000 clones listed, around 68% were seen once. The material sequenced was naive CD4+ T cells from blood. All receptors come from a man in his thirties or forties in good health.

This chain joins TRBV7-2 and TRBJ2-3; D is uncertain. This CDR3 spans 13 amino acids. In germline, CDR1 is SGHTA, CDR2 FQGNSA. V lost 4 bases to trimming and J lost 3 bases, with 8 bases between them. CDR3 amino acids: CASSSDPTDTQYF. Here the CDR3 DNA reads TGTGCCAGCAGCTCCGATCCGACAGATACGCAGTATTTT.

V is TRBV30 and J is TRBJ2-1, with D possibly matching TRBD2 (6 bases). CDR3 length equals 13 residues. The V gene's germline CDR1 is GTSNPN and CDR2 SVGIG (reference sequence). The ends were cut back, 5 bases at V and 10 bases at J, with 18 bases in the middle. The chain's CDR3 is CAWAGTPYGEQFF. As DNA, the CDR3 is TGTGCCTGGGCCGGGACTCCTTATGGAGAGCAGTTCTTC.

The chain employs TRBV5-4 and TRBJ2-5, with D hard to call. The germline V gene encodes CDR1 SGHNT and CDR2 YYREEE (reference sequence). Trimming stripped 2 bases from V and 4 bases from J, with 9 bases between. The CDR3 loop spans 13 amino acids. DNA of the CDR3: TGTGCCAGCAGCTTCGGGTTTGGAGAGACCCAGTACTTC. It codes for CASSFGFGETQYF.

The V call is TRBV14, the J call TRBJ2-5, with TRBD2 identical over 11 bases. The CDR3 spans 15 residues. Germline V lookup: CDR1 SGHDN, CDR2 FVKESK. Trimming cost V 2 bases and J 4 bases; bases outside gene matches: 3. The CDR3 nucleotides read TGTGCCAGCAGCCAACGTAGCGGGAGGGCAGAGACCCAGTACTTC. Its protein product is CASSQRSGRAETQYF.

The V gene is TRBV11-2, the J gene TRBJ2-5, with 11 nucleotides matching TRBD2. The CDR3 is 14 residues long. Losses at the gene ends were 4 bases for V and 4 bases for J; bases not matched to a gene: 2. Germline-derived CDR1 and CDR2 are SGHAT and FQNNGV. In DNA form, the CDR3 reads TGTGCCAGCAGCTCGACTAGCGGGGTAGAGACCCAGTACTTC. This encodes CASSSTSGVETQYF.

A word on this clone: Other DNA variants within this sample encode the same CDR3. The V call is TRBV7-9, the J call TRBJ2-7, with D tentatively TRBD2 (5 bases). Looked up from germline, CDR1 is SEHNR and CDR2 is FQNEAQ (reference sequence). This CDR3 is built from 12 residues. Trimming removed 5 bases from V and 3 bases from J, with 8 bases in between. The CDR3 nucleotides read TGTGCCAGCAGCCTAGACTACTACGAGCAGTACTTC. Amino acid sequence: CASSLDYYEQYF.

J is TRBJ2-1 and V is TRBV2; D possibly corresponds to TRBD1 (6 bases). V was trimmed by 2 bases and J by 6 bases, leaving 17 bases between them. The CDR3 runs 16 residues. Germline V lookup: CDR1 SNHLY, CDR2 FYNNEI. CDR3 DNA sequence: TGTGCCAGCAGTGAAAACAGGGCCGCGACAGGCAATGAGCAGTTCTTC. Protein sequence: CASSENRAATGNEQFF.

The V gene is TRBV30, the J gene TRBJ2-2; D perhaps matches TRBD1 (5 bases). Deletions cut 2 bases from V and 3 bases from J, with 16 bases between. Germline V CDR1 and CDR2: GTSNPN, SVGIG (reference sequence). The CDR3 length is 16 residues. CDR3: CAWSTIRAGYTGELFF. The DNA of the CDR3 is TGTGCCTGGAGTACTATCCGGGCAGGGTACACCGGGGAGCTGTTTTTT.

CDR3 in amino acids: CASSLGPDNEQFF. CDR3 nucleotide sequence: TGCGCCAGCAGCTTGGGACCAGACAATGAGCAGTTCTTC. V usage is TRBV5-1 and J usage is TRBJ2-1; no firm D call. The CDR3 length is 13 residues. The V gene lost 0 bases and the J gene lost 5 bases, with 6 bases spanning the gap. Germline CDR1 SGHRS, CDR2 YFSETQ.

In regard to this clone: The same CDR3 is also encoded by other DNA sequences in this sample. The CDR3 is CASSFDRGSYNEQFF. The DNA for the CDR3 is TGTGCCAGCAGCTTTGACAGGGGATCATACAATGAGCAGTTCTTC. V and J are TRBV7-2 and TRBJ2-1; the match to TRBD1 covers 8 bases. The CDR3 consists of 15 residues. V dropped 3 bases and J dropped 4; count of bases not matched to a gene: 5. Per the germline V gene, CDR1 is SGHTA and CDR2 is FQGNSA.

The J gene is TRBJ2-5, the V gene TRBV9; tentatively, D is TRBD2 (5 bases). Trimming stripped 1 base from V and 2 bases from J, with 6 bases between. Germline CDR1 and CDR2: SGDLS and YYNGEE. The CDR3 spans 13 residues. The CDR3 DNA follows: TGTGCCAGCAGCGTACGGGGACAAGAGACCCAGTACTTC. Protein: CASSVRGQETQYF. The variable domain in full, completed from reference TRBV9 and TRBJ2-5, reads DSGVTQTPKHLITATGQRVTLRCSPRSGDLSVYWYQQSLDQGLQFLIQYYNGEERAKGNILERFSAQQFPDLHSELNLSSLELGDSALYFCASSVRGQETQYFGPGTRLLVL.

This clone was found a few times. The rearrangement links TRBV6-6 to TRBJ1-2; D is perhaps TRBD1 (6 bases). From germline, CDR1 is MNHNY and CDR2 SVGAGI (reference sequence). There are 14 residues in the CDR3. Trimming cost V 8 bases and J 0 bases, with 13 bases left between them. CDR3 in DNA: TGTGCCAGCTCGGACAGAACCGCTAACTATGGCTACACCTTC. Protein sequence: CASSDRTANYGYTF.

On this clone itself: Other DNA sequences in the same sample also yield this CDR3. The J gene is TRBJ1-2, the V gene TRBV30, with D unresolved. V dropped 0 bases and J dropped 4 bases, with 9 bases sitting between them. The CDR3 consists of 13 residues. From germline, CDR1 is GTSNPN and CDR2 SVGIG (reference sequence). The DNA of the CDR3 is TGTGCCTGGAGTGTACCAGGAATCTATGGCTACACCTTC. It encodes CAWSVPGIYGYTF.

V and J are TRBV29-1 and TRBJ2-5, with D tentatively TRBD2 (5 bases). V was trimmed by 1 base and J by 4 bases, leaving 10 bases between them. The CDR3 sequence is 13 residues long. Per the germline V gene, CDR1 is SQVTM and CDR2 is ANQGSEA. In DNA, the CDR3 is TGCAGCGTTGAAGCTAGCCAAGGAGAGACCCAGTACTTC. Protein sequence: CSVEASQGETQYF.

The CDR3 DNA reads as TGTGCCAGCAGCCTCGGGACAGGCAACTACGAGCAGTACTTC. Amino acid sequence: CASSLGTGNYEQYF. This rearrangement joins TRBV7-9 to TRBJ2-7; 8 bases map to TRBD1. Germline assignment: CDR1 SEHNR and CDR2 FQNEAQ (reference sequence). CDR3 length: 14 residues. Germline trimming cut 5 bases from V and 3 bases from J; bases unmatched to any gene: 6.

The chain uses TRBV28 and TRBJ2-5; D is ambiguous. CDR3 length: 12 amino acids. The V gene lost 7 bases and the J gene lost 6 bases, with 12 bases spanning the gap. Germline CDR1 MDHEN, CDR2 SYDVKM. Here the CDR3 DNA reads TGTGCCAGCACTTCGGGCGTGCAGACCCAGTACTTC. Residues: CASTSGVQTQYF.

The chain uses TRBV18 and TRBJ2-5; D ambiguous. Germline V gene lookup returns CDR1 KGHSH and CDR2 LQKENI. Trimming pared 3 bases from V and 3 bases from J, leaving 5 bases between. The CDR3 consists of 12 residues. The CDR3 loop is CASSPYKETQYF. CDR3 sequence (DNA): TGTGCCAGCTCACCGTATAAAGAGACCCAGTACTTC.

V gene TRBV13 combines with J gene TRBJ2-3, with 12 bases fitting TRBD1. The CDR3 spans 15 residues. Germline CDR1 and CDR2: PRHDT and FYEKMQ (reference sequence). The trim removed 3 bases at V and 4 bases at J, leaving 2 bases unmatched. This CDR3 reads CASSLGQGAADTQYF. The CDR3 coding sequence is TGTGCCAGCAGCTTGGGACAGGGGGCGGCAGATACGCAGTATTTT.

The chain combines TRBV7-9 with TRBJ2-5; D remains unclear. The V end was cut by 1 base, the J end by 5 bases, with 8 bases between. CDR3 length: 13 amino acids. CDR1 and CDR2 (germline): SEHNR, FQNEAQ (reference sequence). CDR3 nucleotide sequence: TGTGCCAGCAGCTTAGGGCCCTCGGAGACCCAGTACTTC. Translating it yields CASSLGPSETQYF.

Worth noting for this clone: The sample has other DNA sequences that encode this CDR3 too. The rearrangement uses TRBV5-1 and TRBJ2-1; D perhaps matches TRBD2 (5 bases). Trimming took 5 bases from V and 0 from J, leaving 9 bases between them. Germline-derived CDR1 and CDR2 are SGHRS and YFSETQ. The CDR3 runs to 14 residues. The CDR3 loop reads CASSLGSSYNEQFF. CDR3 coding DNA: TGCGCCAGCAGTTTAGGGAGCTCCTACAATGAGCAGTTCTTC.

This clone occurred a few times. The V gene is TRBV28, the J gene TRBJ2-6; D not resolved. V was trimmed by 6 bases and J by 16 bases, leaving 16 bases between them. CDR1 MDHEN and CDR2 SYDVKM come from the germline V gene. The CDR3 totals 12 residues. CDR3 in DNA: TGTGCCAGCAGCCCCCCTTGGCCCGAGCTGACTTTC. Translated: CASSPPWPELTF. Full variable domain (outside the CDR3, taken from reference TRBV28 and TRBJ2-6): DVKVTQSSRYLVKRTGEKVFLECVQDMDHENMFWYRQDPGLGLRLIYFSYDVKMKEKGDIPEGYSVSREKKERFSLILESASTNQTSMYLCASSPPWPELTFGAGSRLTVL.

Of note for this clone: This specimen includes other DNA sequences encoding the same CDR3. The chain uses TRBV20-1 and TRBJ2-7; the D gene is possibly TRBD2 (5 bases). V was shortened by 3 bases and J by 4 bases, with 7 bases between the two germline ends. This CDR3 contains 11 residues. The germline gives CDR1 DFQATT, CDR2 SNEGSKA (reference sequence). DNA of the CDR3: TGCAGTGCTAGCGGGGATTACGAGCAGTACTTC. Translation: CSASGDYEQYF.

This chain uses TRBV6-5 with TRBJ2-1, with D possibly TRBD2 on 6 matching bases. Germline V gene sequence: CDR1 MNHEY, CDR2 SVGAGI. With 2 bases removed from V and 9 bases from J, the gap between germline ends came to 11 bases. This CDR3 has 13 residues. CDR3 in amino acids: CASSYPGGSEQFF. CDR3 in DNA: TGTGCCAGCAGTTACCCCGGGGGTAGTGAGCAGTTCTTC.

This clone was counted a few times. This chain uses TRBV29-1 with TRBJ2-5; D is undetermined. Germline CDR1 reads SQVTM; CDR2 reads ANQGSEA. V was clipped by 4 bases and J by 7 bases, with 13 bases between them. This CDR3 is 12 amino acids long. CDR3 in amino acids: CSVARLDGTQYF. CDR3 in DNA: TGCAGCGTTGCTCGGCTAGATGGGACCCAGTACTTC.